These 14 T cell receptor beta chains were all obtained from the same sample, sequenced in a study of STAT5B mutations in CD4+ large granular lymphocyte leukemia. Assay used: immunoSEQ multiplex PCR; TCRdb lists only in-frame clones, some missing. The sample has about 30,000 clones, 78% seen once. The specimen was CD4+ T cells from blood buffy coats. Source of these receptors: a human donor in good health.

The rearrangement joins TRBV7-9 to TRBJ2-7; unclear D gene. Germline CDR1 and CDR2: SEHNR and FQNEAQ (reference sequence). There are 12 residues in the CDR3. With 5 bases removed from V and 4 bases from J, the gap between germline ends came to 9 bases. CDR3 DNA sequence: TGTGCCAGCAGCCGCCTGGATTACGAGCAGTACTTC. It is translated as CASSRLDYEQYF.

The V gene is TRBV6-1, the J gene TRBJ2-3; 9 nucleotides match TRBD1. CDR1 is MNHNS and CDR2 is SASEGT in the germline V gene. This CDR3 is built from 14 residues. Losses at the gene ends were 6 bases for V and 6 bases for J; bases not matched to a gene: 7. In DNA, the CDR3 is TGTGCCAGCAGAGTCCGGGACAGGGCCGATACGCAGTATTTT. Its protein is CASRVRDRADTQYF.

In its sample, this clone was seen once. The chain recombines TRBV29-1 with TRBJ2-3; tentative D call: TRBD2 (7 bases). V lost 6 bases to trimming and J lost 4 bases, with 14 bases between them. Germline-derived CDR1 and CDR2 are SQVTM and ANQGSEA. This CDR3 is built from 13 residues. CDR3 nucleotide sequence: TGCAGCGTCCAAGAAGGGGGGGCAGATACGCAGTATTTT. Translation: CSVQEGGADTQYF.

The CDR3 sequence: CASTRAGEGDGYTF. CDR3 DNA sequence: TGTGCCAGCACCCGGGCGGGGGAAGGCGATGGCTACACCTTC. This rearrangement joins TRBV2 to TRBJ1-2; the D gene is possibly TRBD1 (5 bases). The V end lost 7 bases, the J end lost 6 bases, and 18 bases lay between the germline ends. The CDR3 length is 14 residues. Germline assignment: CDR1 SNHLY and CDR2 FYNNEI.

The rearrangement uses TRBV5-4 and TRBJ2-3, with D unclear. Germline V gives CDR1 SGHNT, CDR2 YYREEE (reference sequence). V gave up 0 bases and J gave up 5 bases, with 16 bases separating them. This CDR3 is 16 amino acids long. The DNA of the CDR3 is TGTGCCAGCAGCTTGGGGGTCGTACGTCCGGTAGATACGCAGTATTTT. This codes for CASSLGVVRPVDTQYF.

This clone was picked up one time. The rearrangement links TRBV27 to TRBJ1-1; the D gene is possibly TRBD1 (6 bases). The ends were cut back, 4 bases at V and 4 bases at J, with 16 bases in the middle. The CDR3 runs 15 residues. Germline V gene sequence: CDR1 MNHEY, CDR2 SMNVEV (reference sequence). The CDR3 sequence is CASSSLGQLGTEAFF. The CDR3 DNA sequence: TGTGCCAGCAGTTCCTTAGGACAGCTAGGCACTGAAGCTTTCTTT.

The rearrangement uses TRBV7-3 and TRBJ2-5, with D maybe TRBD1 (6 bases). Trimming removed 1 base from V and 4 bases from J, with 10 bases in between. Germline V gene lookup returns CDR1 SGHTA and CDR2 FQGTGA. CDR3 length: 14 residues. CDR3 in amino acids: CASSLNTGLETQYF. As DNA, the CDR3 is TGTGCCAGCAGCTTAAATACAGGGCTAGAGACCCAGTACTTC.

Here the CDR3 DNA reads TGTGCCAGTAGCCCACAGGGGAACACCGGGGAGCTGTTTTTT. This codes for CASSPQGNTGELFF. The chain carries TRBV19 and TRBJ2-2; D may be TRBD1 (6 bases). The CDR3 totals 14 residues. V was cut by 6 bases and J by 1 base, with 9 bases left in between. Germline V gives CDR1 LNHDA, CDR2 SQIVND (reference sequence).

CDR3 nucleotide sequence: TGTGCCAGCTCACACCCCTCTATAGTAGACACTGAAGCTTTCTTT. Residues: CASSHPSIVDTEAFF. The rearrangement joins TRBV18 to TRBJ1-1; D remains unclear. The CDR3 is 15 amino acids. V dropped 4 bases and J dropped 3 bases, with 15 bases sitting between them. The V gene's germline CDR1 is KGHSH and CDR2 LQKENI.

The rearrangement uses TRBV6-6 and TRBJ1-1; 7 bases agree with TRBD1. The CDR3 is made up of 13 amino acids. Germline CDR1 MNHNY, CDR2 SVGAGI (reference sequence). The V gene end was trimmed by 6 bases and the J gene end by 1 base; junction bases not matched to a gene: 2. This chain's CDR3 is CASRGQTNTEAFF. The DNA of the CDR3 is TGTGCCAGCAGGGGACAGACGAACACTGAAGCTTTCTTT.

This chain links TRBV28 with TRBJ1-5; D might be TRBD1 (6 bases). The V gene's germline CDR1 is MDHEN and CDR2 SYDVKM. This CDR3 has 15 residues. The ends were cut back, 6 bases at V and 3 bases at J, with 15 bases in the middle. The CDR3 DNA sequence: TGTGCCAGCAGGACGGGGGCAGAGGTCAATCAGCCCCAGCATTTT. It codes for CASRTGAEVNQPQHF.

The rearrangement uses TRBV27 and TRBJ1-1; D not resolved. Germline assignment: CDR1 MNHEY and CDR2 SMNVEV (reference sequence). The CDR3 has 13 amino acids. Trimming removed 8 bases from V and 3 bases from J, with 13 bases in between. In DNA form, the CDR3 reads TGTGCCAGCCAGCGGGGAGAGTACACTGAAGCTTTCTTT. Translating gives CASQRGEYTEAFF.

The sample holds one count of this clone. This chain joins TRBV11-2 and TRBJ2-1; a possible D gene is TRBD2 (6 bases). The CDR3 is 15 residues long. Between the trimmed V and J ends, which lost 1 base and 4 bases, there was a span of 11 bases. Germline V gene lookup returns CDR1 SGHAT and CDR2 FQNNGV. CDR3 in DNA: TGTGCCAGCAGCTTAGCACGGGAGTCGTACAATGAGCAGTTCTTC. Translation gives CASSLARESYNEQFF.

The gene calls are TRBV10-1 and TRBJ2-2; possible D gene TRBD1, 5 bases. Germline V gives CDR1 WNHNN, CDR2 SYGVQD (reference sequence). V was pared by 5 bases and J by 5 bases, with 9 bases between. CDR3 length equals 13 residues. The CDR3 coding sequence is TGCGCCAGCAGTCCACAGGCTACCGGGGAGCTGTTTTTT. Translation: CASSPQATGELFF.